These 2 T cell receptor beta chains were sequenced from one sample in a study of early T cells in non-severe SARS-CoV-2 infection. From the 5' RACE reads, TCRdb called clonotypes with MiXCR, one entry per CDR3 protein. This table has about 56,000 distinct CDR3 sequences, 10% to 15% appearing once. Specimen: whole blood. These receptors came from an adult who was a healthcare worker with PCR-confirmed SARS-CoV-2 infection or an uninfected control (not recorded which).

This clonotype was picked up many times. V and J are TRBV7-2 and TRBJ1-1; a weak D match, TRBD1 (6 bases). This CDR3 comprises 13 residues. Germline assignment: CDR1 SGHTA and CDR2 FQGNSA. V lost 5 bases and J lost 11, with 18 bases in between. The CDR3 loop reads CASSPDSFEMAFF. DNA for the CDR3: TGTGCCAGCAGCCCGGACAGCTTTGAGATGGCTTTCTTT.

This clonotype was found many times. This sequence joins TRBV9 and TRBJ1-1; maybe TRBD1 (5 bases). This CDR3 has 13 residues. V shed 5 bases and J shed 1 base, with 9 bases lying between them. The germline V gene encodes CDR1 SGDLS and CDR2 YYNGEE. The CDR3 coding sequence is TGTGCCAGCAGTGCAGGGCCGAACACTGAAGCTTTCTTT. It specifies CASSAGPNTEAFF.